Here is one T cell receptor (beta chain) with its context. It has no known antigen specificity. Base quality data are lacking; no much larger clone is found one base away. V is clipped by 8 bases and J by 5 bases, and the sequence between their germline boundaries is 21 bases long. The germline V gene gives CDR1 as MDHEN and CDR2 as SYDVKM. The CDR3, from cysteine to phenylalanine, totals 16 residues. Only the CDR3 DNA stays, 48 bases, in frame from base 1. The High Capacity cDNA Reverse Transcription Kit was used to reverse transcribe all of the isolated RNA, meaning that expressed TCRB transcripts were what got sequenced. Deep immunoSEQ sequencing was applied to naive, central memory and regulatory T cell samples, giving an average of roughly 3.5 million total reads per sample. Sorted cells were lysed in RLT buffer, and RNA was extracted using DNase-treated RNeasy Micro or Mini kits according to cell number. To prevent cross-contamination, each cell subset was processed individually, whereas patient and healthy donor samples were processed jointly. Using the immunoSEQ multiplex PCR, TCRB sequences were amplified from cDNA into 87-bp fragments spanning the CDR3 region. Amplicons were sequenced on the Illumina HiSeq platform. Processing in the source paper ran as follows. PCR bias was computationally corrected using synthetic template baselines, reads within Hamming distance 2 were collapsed, and singletons that could not be merged were discarded. Reads were aligned against IMGT so that V, D and J genes, CDR3 length and insertions or deletions at six rearrangement sites could be assigned. Within each subset, clonotype counts were normalized to sorted cell number, and only after that were true diversity and Gini coefficients computed with the tcR R package. The overlap coefficient, calculated on TCRB nucleotide sequences, was used to quantify repertoire sharing. Out-of-frame TCRB sequences from naive cells were analyzed to stand in for the pre-selection repertoire. Not all clones reach the TCRdb copy of this immuneACCESS table, which keeps in-frame sequences only. Checked studies attribute under half of the gap to unresolved V genes and leave the rest unexplained. V and J calls and clone size are copied from that table; D and trimming were computed from the DNA. The sample table contains around 430,000 clones; only one count was recorded for approximately 31% of them. The ten largest clones capture about 0.065% of the sample.

Each donor gave one peripheral blood draw, averaging around 120 mL, which was collected into heparinised tubes. Using a panel that included CD45RO, CCR7, CD25, CD127, CD95 and CD27, naive, central memory, regulatory and stem cell-like memory CD4+ T cells were sorted on a BD FACSAria II. All sorted populations exceeded 95% purity. Right away, PBMCs were isolated by Lymphoprep density gradient centrifugation and were stained directly, with no culture step. To minimize batch effects, samples were stained and sorted in pairs, one healthy donor with one patient per experiment. This sample stems from a study of beta chain features in type 1 diabetes listed by TCRdb under 2018. For the study in its entirety: No differences in mean age, gender distribution, total cell number or subset yield were found between patients and healthy donors. The study compared the TCRB repertoires of sorted circulating CD4+ T cell subsets in recently diagnosed type 1 diabetes patients with those in matched healthy donors. A total of roughly 98,000,000 sorted cells were examined across all samples, and a strong correlation was observed between cell number per subset and RNA yield. Regulatory and stem cell-like memory subsets were obtained from only 8 patients and roughly eight healthy donors, while naive and central memory subsets were obtained from all 28 donors. Paper-wide results and their limitations: In all four CD4+ subsets, TCRB CDR3 length was moderately but significantly shorter in type 1 diabetes patients. Only small numbers of individuals were included in the HLA sub-analyses, which left unresolved whether HLA type had any influence on TCRB rearrangement. Shorter templates might have been favored by PCR, but patient and control samples were amplified and corrected together, so both groups would have been affected equally by any skew. The naive, central memory and regulatory TCRB repertoires appeared to resemble one another more closely among patients than among healthy donors. Because cDNA rather than genomic DNA was sequenced, highly expressing activated cells could have been over-represented, although no difference in activation and CD3 levels was found between groups. At VDJ recombination sites, type 1 diabetes patients had fewer insertions and more deleted nucleotides, which implies abnormalities in thymic rearrangement.

The sequence links TRBV28 to TRBJ2-2; TRBD2 is perhaps the D gene, given 5 matching bases. This receptor was obtained from a man aged 18 to 30 in good health. Sequences were obtained from naive CD4+ T cells from blood. Read against the paper, the sample's cell subset or site label means: true naive CD4+ T cells. The nucleotides are TGTGCCAGCGGACTTTTGGGCGGTGGGGAAACCGGGGAGCTGTTTTTT. It is translated as CASGLLGGGETGELFF.